The present T cell receptor (beta chain) was sequenced within a study of technical replicates of blood from a handful of donors. Clones were read by immunoSEQ multiplex PCR, and TCRdb kept only the in-frame ones, dropping some. The sample gives approximately 82,000 clones, roughly 95% of which show up once; around 0.35% is in the top ten. V shed 3 bases, J shed 0 bases, and the junction held 10 bases outside the gene matches. The CDR3 consists of 17 residues. Germline V gene lookup returns CDR1 MDHEN and CDR2 SYDVKM. Sequencing input: T cells isolated from PBMCs. This clonotype originated in a human donor in good health. The V and J genes are TRBV28 and TRBJ2-7; 8 bases align to TRBD2. The CDR3 reads CASSFAIGRASSYEQYF. CDR3 in DNA: TGTGCCAGCAGTTTCGCTATCGGGAGGGCCAGCTCCTACGAGCAGTACTTC.